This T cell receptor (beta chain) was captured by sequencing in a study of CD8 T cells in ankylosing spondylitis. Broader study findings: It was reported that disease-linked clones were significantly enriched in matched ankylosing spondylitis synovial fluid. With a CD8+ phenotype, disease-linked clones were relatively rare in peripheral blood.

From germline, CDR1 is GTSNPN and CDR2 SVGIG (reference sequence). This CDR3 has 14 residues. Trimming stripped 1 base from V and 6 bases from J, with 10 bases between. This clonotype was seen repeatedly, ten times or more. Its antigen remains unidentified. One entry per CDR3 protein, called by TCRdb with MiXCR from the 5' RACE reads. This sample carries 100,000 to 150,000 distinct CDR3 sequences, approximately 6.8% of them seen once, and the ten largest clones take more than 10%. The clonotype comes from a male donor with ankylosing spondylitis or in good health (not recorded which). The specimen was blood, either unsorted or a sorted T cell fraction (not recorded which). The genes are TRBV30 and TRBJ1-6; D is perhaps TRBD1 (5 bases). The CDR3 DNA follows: TGTGCCTGGAGTGCTGGGGGGGGTAATTCACCCCTCCACTTT. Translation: CAWSAGGGNSPLHF.